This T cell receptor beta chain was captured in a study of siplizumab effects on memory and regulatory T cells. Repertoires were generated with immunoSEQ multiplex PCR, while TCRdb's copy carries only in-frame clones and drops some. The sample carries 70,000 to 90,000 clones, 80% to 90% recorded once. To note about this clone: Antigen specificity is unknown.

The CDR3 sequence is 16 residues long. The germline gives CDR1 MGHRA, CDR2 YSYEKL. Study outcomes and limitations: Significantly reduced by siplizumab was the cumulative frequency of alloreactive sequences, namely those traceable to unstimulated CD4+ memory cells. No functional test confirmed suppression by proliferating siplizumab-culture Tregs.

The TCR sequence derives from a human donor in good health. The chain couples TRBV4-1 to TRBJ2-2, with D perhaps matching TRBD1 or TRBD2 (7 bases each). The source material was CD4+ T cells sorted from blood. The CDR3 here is CATGRGPHSGSGELFF. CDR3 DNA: TGCGCGACAGGGAGGGGACCTCATTCAGGGTCCGGGGAGCTGTTTTTT.